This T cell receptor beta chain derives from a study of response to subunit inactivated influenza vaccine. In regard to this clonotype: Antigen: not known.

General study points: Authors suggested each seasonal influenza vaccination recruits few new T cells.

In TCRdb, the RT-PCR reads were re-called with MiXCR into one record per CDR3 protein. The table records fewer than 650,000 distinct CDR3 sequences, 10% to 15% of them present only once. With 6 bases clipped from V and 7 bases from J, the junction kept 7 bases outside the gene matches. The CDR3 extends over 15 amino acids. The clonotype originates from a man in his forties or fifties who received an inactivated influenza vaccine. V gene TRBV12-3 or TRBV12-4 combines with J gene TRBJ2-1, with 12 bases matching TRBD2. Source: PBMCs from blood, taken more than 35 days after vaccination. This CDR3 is CASRLTSGSWNEQFF. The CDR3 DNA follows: TGTGCCAGCAGGCTGACTAGCGGGAGTTGGAATGAGCAGTTCTTC.